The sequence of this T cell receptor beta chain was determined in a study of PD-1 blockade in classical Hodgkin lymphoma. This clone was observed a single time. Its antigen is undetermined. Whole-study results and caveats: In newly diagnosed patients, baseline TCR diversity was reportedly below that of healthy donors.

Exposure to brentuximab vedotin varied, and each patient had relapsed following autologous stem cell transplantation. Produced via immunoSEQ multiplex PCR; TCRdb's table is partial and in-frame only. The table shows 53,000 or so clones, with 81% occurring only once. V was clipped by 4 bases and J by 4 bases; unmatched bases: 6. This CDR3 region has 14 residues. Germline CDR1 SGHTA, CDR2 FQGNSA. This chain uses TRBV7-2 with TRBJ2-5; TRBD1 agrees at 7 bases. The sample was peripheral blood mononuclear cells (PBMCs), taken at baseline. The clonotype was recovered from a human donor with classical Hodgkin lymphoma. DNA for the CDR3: TGTGCCAGCAGCTCCCGGACAGGACGAGAGACCCAGTACTTC. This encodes CASSSRTGRETQYF.